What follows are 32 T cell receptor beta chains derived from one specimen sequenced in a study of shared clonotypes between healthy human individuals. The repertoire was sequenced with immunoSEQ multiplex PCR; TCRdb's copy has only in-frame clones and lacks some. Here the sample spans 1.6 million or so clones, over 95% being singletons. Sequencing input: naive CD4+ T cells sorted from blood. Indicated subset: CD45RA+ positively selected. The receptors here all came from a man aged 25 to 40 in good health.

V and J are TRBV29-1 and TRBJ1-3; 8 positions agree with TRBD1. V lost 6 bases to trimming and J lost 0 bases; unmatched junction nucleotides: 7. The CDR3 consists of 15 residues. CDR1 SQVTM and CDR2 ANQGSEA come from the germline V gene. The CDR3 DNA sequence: TGCAGCGTCCAGGTCAGGGGGCTCTCTGGAAACACCATATATTTT. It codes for CSVQVRGLSGNTIYF.

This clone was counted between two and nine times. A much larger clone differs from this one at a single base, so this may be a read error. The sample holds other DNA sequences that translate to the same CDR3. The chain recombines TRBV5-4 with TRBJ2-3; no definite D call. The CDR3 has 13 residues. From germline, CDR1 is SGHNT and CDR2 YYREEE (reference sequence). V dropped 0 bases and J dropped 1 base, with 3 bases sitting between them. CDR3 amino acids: CASSLEGTDTQYF. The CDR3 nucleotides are TGTGCCAGCAGCTTGGAAGGCACAGATACGCAGTATTTT.

The CDR3 region is CASSVTAMNTEAFF. The CDR3 DNA follows: TGTGCCAGCAGCGTGACAGCTATGAACACTGAAGCTTTCTTT. The rearrangement joins TRBV9 to TRBJ1-1, with D tentatively TRBD1 (5 bases). This CDR3 is built from 14 residues. Trimming pared 2 bases from V and 0 bases from J, leaving 8 bases between. Germline V CDR1 and CDR2: SGDLS, YYNGEE.

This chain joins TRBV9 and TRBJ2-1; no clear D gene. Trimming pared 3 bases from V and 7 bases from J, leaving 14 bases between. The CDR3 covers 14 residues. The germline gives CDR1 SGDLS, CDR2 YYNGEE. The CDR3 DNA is TGTGCCAGCAGCGCGACTTACTGGGAAAATGAGCAGTTCTTC. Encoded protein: CASSATYWENEQFF.

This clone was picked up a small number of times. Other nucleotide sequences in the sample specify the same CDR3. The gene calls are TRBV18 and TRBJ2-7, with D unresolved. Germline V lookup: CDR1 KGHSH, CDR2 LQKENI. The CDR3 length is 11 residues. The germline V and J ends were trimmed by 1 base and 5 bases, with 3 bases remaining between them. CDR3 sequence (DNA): TGTGCCAGCTCACCACTTGACGAGCAGTACTTC. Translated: CASSPLDEQYF.

The CDR3 DNA is TGTGCCGCGAGCGGAGGGCCGATGGGGGAGCTGTTTTTT. Residues: CAASGGPMGELFF. V is TRBV7-9 and J is TRBJ2-2, with D possibly being TRBD2 (6 bases). CDR1 is SEHNR and CDR2 is FQNEAQ in the germline V gene (reference sequence). The CDR3 runs 13 residues. Trimming pared 11 bases from V and 8 bases from J, leaving 18 bases between.

The chain's CDR3 is CASSLAFGQGYNEQFF. The CDR3 DNA sequence: TGCGCCAGCAGCTTGGCCTTCGGACAGGGTTACAATGAGCAGTTCTTC. The chain employs TRBV5-1 and TRBJ2-1; 8 nucleotides line up with TRBD1. CDR1 and CDR2 from the germline V gene are SGHRS and YFSETQ. The ends lost 0 bases at V and 4 bases at J; junction bases unmatched: 6. This CDR3 has 16 amino acids.

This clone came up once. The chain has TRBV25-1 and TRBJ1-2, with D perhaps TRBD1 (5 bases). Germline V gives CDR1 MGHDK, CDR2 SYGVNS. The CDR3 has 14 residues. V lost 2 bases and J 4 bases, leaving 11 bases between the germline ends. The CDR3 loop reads CASSELGGPYGYTF. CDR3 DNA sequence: TGTGCCAGCAGTGAACTGGGGGGTCCCTATGGCTACACCTTC.

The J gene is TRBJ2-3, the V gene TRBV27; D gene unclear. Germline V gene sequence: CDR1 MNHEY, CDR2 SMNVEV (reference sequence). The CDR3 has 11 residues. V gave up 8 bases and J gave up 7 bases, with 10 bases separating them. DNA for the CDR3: TGTGCCAGCTGGGGTAGGCATACGCAGTATTTT. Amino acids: CASWGRHTQYF.

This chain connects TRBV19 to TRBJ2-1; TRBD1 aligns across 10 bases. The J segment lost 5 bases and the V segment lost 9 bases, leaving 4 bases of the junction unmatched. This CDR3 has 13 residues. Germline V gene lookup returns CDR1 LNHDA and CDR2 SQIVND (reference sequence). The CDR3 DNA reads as TGTGCCAGCCGGGACAGGGGTAACAATGAGCAGTTCTTC. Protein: CASRDRGNNEQFF.

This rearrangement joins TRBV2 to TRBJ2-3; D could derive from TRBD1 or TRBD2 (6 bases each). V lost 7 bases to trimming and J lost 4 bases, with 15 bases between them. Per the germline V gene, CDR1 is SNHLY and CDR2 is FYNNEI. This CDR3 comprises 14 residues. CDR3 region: CASNEGGRPDTQYF. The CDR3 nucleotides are TGTGCCAGCAACGAAGGGGGGCGGCCAGATACGCAGTATTTT. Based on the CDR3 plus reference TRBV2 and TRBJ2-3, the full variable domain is EPEVTQTPSHQVTQMGQEVILRCVPISNHLYFYWYRQILGQKVEFLVSFYNNEISEKSEIFDDQFSVERPDGSNFTLKIRSTKLEDSAMYFCASNEGGRPDTQYFGPGTRLTVL.

CDR3 DNA: TGTGCCAGCAGGCGGCAGGGGACTGAAAAACTGTTTTTT. Residues: CASRRQGTEKLFF. The gene calls are TRBV28 and TRBJ1-4; a weak D match, TRBD1 (6 bases). The CDR3 extends over 13 amino acids. Germline-derived CDR1 and CDR2 are MDHEN and SYDVKM. The V end was cut by 6 bases, the J end by 7 bases, with 12 bases between.

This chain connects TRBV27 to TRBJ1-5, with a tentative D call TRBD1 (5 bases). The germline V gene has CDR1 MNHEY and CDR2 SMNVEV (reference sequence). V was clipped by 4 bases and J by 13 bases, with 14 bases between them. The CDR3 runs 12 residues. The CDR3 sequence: CASSSRVGPQHF. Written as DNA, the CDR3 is TGTGCCAGCAGTTCTCGTGTGGGGCCTCAGCATTTT.

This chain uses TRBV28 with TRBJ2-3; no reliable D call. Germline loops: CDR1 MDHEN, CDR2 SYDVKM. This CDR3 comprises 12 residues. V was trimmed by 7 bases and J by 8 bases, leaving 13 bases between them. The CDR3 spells CASTVPGRTQYF. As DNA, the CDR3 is TGTGCCAGCACCGTACCAGGCCGTACGCAGTATTTT.

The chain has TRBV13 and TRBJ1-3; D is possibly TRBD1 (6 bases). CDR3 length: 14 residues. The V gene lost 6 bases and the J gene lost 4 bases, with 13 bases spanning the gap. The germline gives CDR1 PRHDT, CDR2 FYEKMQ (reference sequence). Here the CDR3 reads CASRIRGIGNTIYF. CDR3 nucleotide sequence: TGTGCCAGCAGGATCAGGGGCATCGGAAACACCATATATTTT.

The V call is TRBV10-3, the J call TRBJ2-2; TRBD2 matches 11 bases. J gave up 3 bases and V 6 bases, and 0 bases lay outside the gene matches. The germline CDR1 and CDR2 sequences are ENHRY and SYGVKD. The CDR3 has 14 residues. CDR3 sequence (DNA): TGTGCCATCAGGGGACTAGCGGACACCGGGGAGCTGTTTTTT. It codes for CAIRGLADTGELFF.

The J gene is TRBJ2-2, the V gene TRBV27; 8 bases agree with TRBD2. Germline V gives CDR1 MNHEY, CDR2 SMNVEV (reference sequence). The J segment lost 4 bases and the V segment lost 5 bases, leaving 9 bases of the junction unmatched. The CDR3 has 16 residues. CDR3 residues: CASSPSRAGGTGELFF. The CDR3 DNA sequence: TGTGCCAGCAGTCCTTCTCGCGCGGGGGGCACCGGGGAGCTGTTTTTT.

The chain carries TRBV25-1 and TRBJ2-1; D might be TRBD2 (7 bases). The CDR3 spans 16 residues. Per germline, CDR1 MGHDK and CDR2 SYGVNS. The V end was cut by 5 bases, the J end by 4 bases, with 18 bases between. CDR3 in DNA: TGTGCCAGCAGTCCCGAGGTGGGGAGGGGGTACAATGAGCAGTTCTTC. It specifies CASSPEVGRGYNEQFF.

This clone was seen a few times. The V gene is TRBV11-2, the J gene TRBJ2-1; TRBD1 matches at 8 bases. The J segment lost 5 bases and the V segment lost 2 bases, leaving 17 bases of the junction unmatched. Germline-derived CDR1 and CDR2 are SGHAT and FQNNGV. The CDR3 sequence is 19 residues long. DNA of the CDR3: TGTGCCAGCAGCTTACGTCCAGGGGGCGACGGACTACGAGACAATGAGCAGTTCTTC. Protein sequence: CASSLRPGGDGLRDNEQFF.

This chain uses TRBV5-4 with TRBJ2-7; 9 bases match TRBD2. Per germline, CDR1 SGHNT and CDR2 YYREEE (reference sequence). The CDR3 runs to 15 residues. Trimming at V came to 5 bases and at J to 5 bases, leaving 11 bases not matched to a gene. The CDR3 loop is CASSSAGTSTHEQYF. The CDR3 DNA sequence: TGTGCCAGCAGTTCTGCCGGGACTAGCACCCACGAGCAGTACTTC.

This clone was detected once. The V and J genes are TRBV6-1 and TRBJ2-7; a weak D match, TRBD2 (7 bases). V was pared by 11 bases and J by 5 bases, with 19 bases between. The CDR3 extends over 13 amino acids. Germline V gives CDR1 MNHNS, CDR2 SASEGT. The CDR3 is CAATLRGGDEQYF. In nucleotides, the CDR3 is TGTGCCGCCACCTTGAGGGGGGGCGACGAGCAGTACTTC.

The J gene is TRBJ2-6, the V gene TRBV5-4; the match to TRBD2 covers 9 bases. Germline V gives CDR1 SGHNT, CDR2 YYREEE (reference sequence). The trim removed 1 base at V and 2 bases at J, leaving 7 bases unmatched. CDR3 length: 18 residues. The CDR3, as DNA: TGTGCCAGCAGCTTGCCTGGGCTAGCGGGAACTGGGGCCAACGTCCTGACTTTC. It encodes CASSLPGLAGTGANVLTF.

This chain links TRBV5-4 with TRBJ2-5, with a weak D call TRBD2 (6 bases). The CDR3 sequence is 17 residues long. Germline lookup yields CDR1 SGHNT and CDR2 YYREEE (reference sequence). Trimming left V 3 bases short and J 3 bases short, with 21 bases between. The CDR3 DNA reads TGTGCCAGCAGCTCGACGCCGGGACTTGCACTCAAAGAGACCCAGTACTTC. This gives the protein CASSSTPGLALKETQYF.

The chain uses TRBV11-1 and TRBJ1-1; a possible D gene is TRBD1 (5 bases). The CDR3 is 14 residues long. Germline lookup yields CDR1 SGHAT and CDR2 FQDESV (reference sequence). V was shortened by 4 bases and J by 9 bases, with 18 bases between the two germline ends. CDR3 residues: CASSSAKGPTQAFF. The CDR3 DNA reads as TGTGCCAGCAGCTCCGCAAAGGGGCCGACCCAAGCTTTCTTT.

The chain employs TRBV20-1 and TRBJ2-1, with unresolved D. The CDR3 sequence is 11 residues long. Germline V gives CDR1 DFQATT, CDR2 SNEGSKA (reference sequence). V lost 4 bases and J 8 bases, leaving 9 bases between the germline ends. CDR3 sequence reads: CSANQWDEQFF. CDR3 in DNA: TGCAGTGCTAACCAGTGGGATGAGCAGTTCTTC.

The CDR3 region has the DNA TGCAGCGTCGCTTCTCCGGACAGGGTGCACTACTTC. It translates to CSVASPDRVHYF. V and J are TRBV29-1 and TRBJ2-7; 8 bases align to TRBD1. In germline, CDR1 is SQVTM, CDR2 ANQGSEA. V lost 6 bases, J lost 13 bases, and 14 bases stayed unmatched. The CDR3 runs to 12 residues.

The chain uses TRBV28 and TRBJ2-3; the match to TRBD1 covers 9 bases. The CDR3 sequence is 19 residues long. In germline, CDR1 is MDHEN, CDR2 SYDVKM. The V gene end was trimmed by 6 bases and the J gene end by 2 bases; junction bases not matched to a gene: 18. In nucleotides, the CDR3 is TGTGCCAGCAGAAGTTATGGGGTTTCGGGACAGGGACACACAGATACGCAGTATTTT. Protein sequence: CASRSYGVSGQGHTDTQYF.

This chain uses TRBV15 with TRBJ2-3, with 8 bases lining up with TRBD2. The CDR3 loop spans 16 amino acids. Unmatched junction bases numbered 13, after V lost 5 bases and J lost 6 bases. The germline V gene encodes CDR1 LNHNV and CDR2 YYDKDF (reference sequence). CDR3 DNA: TGTGCCACCAGCTCCCTAGTGGGGACTAGTTTTGATACGCAGTATTTT. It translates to CATSSLVGTSFDTQYF.

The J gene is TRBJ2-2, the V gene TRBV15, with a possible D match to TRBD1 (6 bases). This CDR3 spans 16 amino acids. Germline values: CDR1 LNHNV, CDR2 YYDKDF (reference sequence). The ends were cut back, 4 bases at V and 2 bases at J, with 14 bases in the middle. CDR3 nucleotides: TGTGCCACCAGCAAGGGGGACCGGCGAAACACCGGGGAGCTGTTTTTT. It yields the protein CATSKGDRRNTGELFF.

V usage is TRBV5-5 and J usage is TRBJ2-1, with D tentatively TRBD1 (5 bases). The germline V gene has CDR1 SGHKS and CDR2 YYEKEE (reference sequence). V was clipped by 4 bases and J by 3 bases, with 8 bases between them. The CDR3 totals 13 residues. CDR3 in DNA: TGTGCCAGCAGCCAAGACAGCTACAATGAGCAGTTCTTC. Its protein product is CASSQDSYNEQFF.

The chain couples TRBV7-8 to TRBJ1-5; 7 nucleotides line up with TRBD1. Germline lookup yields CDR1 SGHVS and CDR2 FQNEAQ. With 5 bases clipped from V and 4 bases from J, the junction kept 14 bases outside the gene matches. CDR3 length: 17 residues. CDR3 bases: TGTGCCAGCAGCCCCGAAATGAGTCTGACAGGGAATCAGCCCCAGCATTTT. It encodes CASSPEMSLTGNQPQHF.

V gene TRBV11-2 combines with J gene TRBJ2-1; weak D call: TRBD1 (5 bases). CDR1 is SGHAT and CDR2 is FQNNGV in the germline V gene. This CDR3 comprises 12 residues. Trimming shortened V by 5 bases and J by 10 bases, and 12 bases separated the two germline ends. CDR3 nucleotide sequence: TGTGCCAGCAGCCGACTCTCAGGGGAGCAGTTCTTC. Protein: CASSRLSGEQFF.